These 10 T cell receptor beta chains share one sample of origin, sequenced in a study of blood T cell repertoires in COVID-19. TCRdb's table, derived via immunoSEQ multiplex PCR, lists solely in-frame clones and lacks some. The table lists over 250,000 clones, 85% of them singletons, with 13% in the top ten. Sequencing input: peripheral blood. Receptor source: a human donor in a cohort sampled during active COVID-19.

The V and J genes are TRBV19 and TRBJ1-2; 7 bases fit TRBD1. The CDR3 sequence is 13 residues long. In germline, CDR1 is LNHDA, CDR2 SQIVND (reference sequence). The CDR3 region is CACGGTDIYGYTF. The CDR3 DNA reads as TGTGCTTGCGGCGGGACAGACATTTATGGCTACACCTTC.

The chain combines TRBV7-6 with TRBJ2-2; no reliable D call. Per germline, CDR1 SGHVS and CDR2 FNYEAQ. V lost 1 base to trimming and J lost 8 bases, with 5 bases between them. The CDR3 extends over 12 amino acids. DNA of the CDR3: TGTGCCAGCAGCTTAGTGTCAGGGGAGCTGTTTTTT. It codes for CASSLVSGELFF.

This chain links TRBV18 with TRBJ2-3, with D uncertain. V dropped 0 bases and J dropped 2 bases, with 9 bases sitting between them. Per germline, CDR1 KGHSH and CDR2 LQKENI. This CDR3 has 15 amino acids. CDR3 DNA: TGTGCCAGCTCACCACCTAACAGAATCACAGATACGCAGTATTTT. It is translated as CASSPPNRITDTQYF.

The chain carries TRBV24-1 and TRBJ2-3, with TRBD1 identical over 7 bases. Germline values: CDR1 KGHDR, CDR2 SFDVKD. Germline trimming cut 3 bases from V and 11 bases from J; bases unmatched to any gene: 4. This CDR3 contains 12 residues. The DNA of the CDR3 is TGTGCCACCAGTGATACCCGGACAGGGCAGTATTTT. It yields the protein CATSDTRTGQYF.

This clone was picked up one time. The gene calls are TRBV7-6 and TRBJ2-7; tentatively, D is TRBD2 (6 bases). Germline CDR1 reads SGHVS; CDR2 reads FNYEAQ. V was clipped by 0 bases and J by 6 bases, with 21 bases between them. CDR3 size: 17 residues. The CDR3 loop reads CASSLAVTSGGLSEQYF. The CDR3 DNA reads as TGTGCCAGCAGCTTAGCGGTGACTAGTGGGGGATTGTCCGAGCAGTACTTC.

For the CDR3, the DNA is TGCGCCAGCGGTCCGGGACACAAGGAAGAGACCCAGTACTTC. Protein sequence: CASGPGHKEETQYF. The chain combines TRBV5-1 with TRBJ2-5, with a possible D match to TRBD1 (6 bases). The CDR3 has 14 amino acids. Germline V gives CDR1 SGHRS, CDR2 YFSETQ. Trimming took 7 bases from V and 3 from J, leaving 16 bases between them.

The chain combines TRBV18 with TRBJ2-7, with 14 bases matching TRBD2. With V trimmed by 5 bases and J by 4 bases, 7 bases remained unmatched. Germline V gives CDR1 KGHSH, CDR2 LQKENI. This CDR3 contains 16 residues. Written as DNA, the CDR3 is TGTGCCAGCTCAAGCCTCGGGACTAGCGGGAGTTACGAGCAGTACTTC. Amino acid sequence: CASSSLGTSGSYEQYF.

The chain combines TRBV11-3 with TRBJ2-5, with D unclear. The CDR3 totals 13 residues. Per the germline V gene, CDR1 is SGHNT and CDR2 is YENEEA. Trimming left V 2 bases short and J 4 bases short, with 8 bases between. Written as DNA, the CDR3 is TGTGCCAGCAGCTTACGGGTCGCAGAGACCCAGTACTTC. This sequence encodes CASSLRVAETQYF.

The V and J genes are TRBV5-8 and TRBJ1-6, with 8 positions matching TRBD1. The CDR3 runs to 15 residues. Germline assignment: CDR1 SGHTS and CDR2 YDEGEE. After removal of 1 base from V and 11 bases from J, the junction contained 8 bases not matched to a gene. CDR3 in DNA: TGTGCCAGCAGCTTGATCGGACAGGGCAGGGCACCCCTCCACTTT. This translates into CASSLIGQGRAPLHF.

The chain employs TRBV10-2 and TRBJ1-2, with D possibly matching TRBD1 (5 bases). V lost 2 bases and J lost 8, with 12 bases in between. This CDR3 spans 13 amino acids. Per germline, CDR1 WSHSY and CDR2 SAAADI. In DNA form, the CDR3 reads TGCGCCAGCAGTGAGGCAGGGCTGTCGGGCTACACCTTC. Translating it yields CASSEAGLSGYTF.